The clone carrying this T cell receptor (beta chain) was counted between two and nine times. These data are taken from a study of blood T cell repertoires in COVID-19. At the level of the study: The samples span acute and convalescent COVID-19 from the United States, Italy and Spain. Nucleic acid was either cDNA or gDNA, and it came from T cells, B-cell-depleted T cells, or PBMCs.

As originally analysed: Nucleated cell number was recorded as an estimate derived from reference gene primer amplification. Profiling relied on immunoSEQ multiplex PCR, and the TCRdb table lists in-frame clones only, not all of them. D and trimming come from the DNA, and the V and J calls and clone size come from that table. The sample carries 200,000 to 250,000 clones, 70% to 90% recorded once. Source material: peripheral blood. The sequence was collected from a woman between 45 and 60 years old with acute or convalescent COVID-19.

The CDR3 region is CASSLVGSSGNTIYF. The CDR3 DNA sequence: TGTGCCAGCAGCTTAGTAGGGAGTTCAGGAAACACCATATATTTT. The J gene is TRBJ1-3, the V gene TRBV7-8; D gene ambiguous. This CDR3 spans 15 amino acids. The V gene lost 1 base and the J gene lost 4 bases, with 11 bases spanning the gap. The V gene's germline CDR1 is SGHVS and CDR2 FQNEAQ.